These 10 T cell receptor beta chains were sequenced from one sample in a study of cytomegalovirus exposure and HLA in healthy donors. Both 60 Vbeta primers and 13 Jbeta primers went into the PCR. Method: immunoSEQ multiplex PCR; TCRdb's copy keeps in-frame clones and lacks some. The sample lists roughly 160,000 clones, about 65% occurring once. Sequencing was carried out using PBMCs. These receptor sequences come from a woman in her 30s in good health and CMV-seronegative.

The sample holds a few counts of this clone. V is TRBV19 and J is TRBJ2-7; 10 nucleotides match TRBD2. V lost 10 bases and J lost 2; bases outside the gene matches: 17. Germline CDR1 reads LNHDA; CDR2 reads SQIVND (reference sequence). CDR3 size: 17 residues. In DNA form, the CDR3 reads TGTGCCACGAGTCCCTCCAAACTAGCGGGAAGTGCCTACGAGCAGTACTTC. Translation gives CATSPSKLAGSAYEQYF.

This chain connects TRBV6-5 to TRBJ2-1; D possibly corresponds to TRBD2 (6 bases). In germline, CDR1 is MNHEY, CDR2 SVGAGI. Trimming removed 8 bases from V and 5 bases from J, with 7 bases in between. The CDR3 contains 11 residues. The CDR3 region has the DNA TGTGCCAGCGGAGGGAACAATGAGCAGTTCTTC. Translated: CASGGNNEQFF.

This chain connects TRBV27 to TRBJ1-6; 9 bases match TRBD1. The length of the CDR3 is 16 residues. Germline V gene data show CDR1 as MNHEY and CDR2 as SMNVEV (reference sequence). V shed 2 bases, J shed 6 bases, and the junction held 5 bases outside the gene matches. CDR3: CASSLKPGQGNSPLHF. CDR3 sequence (DNA): TGTGCCAGCAGTTTAAAACCGGGACAGGGTAATTCACCCCTCCACTTT.

This chain links TRBV5-8 with TRBJ1-1; D remains unclear. With 5 bases removed from V and 6 bases from J, the gap between germline ends came to 23 bases. Germline CDR1 and CDR2: SGHTS and YDEGEE. The CDR3 is made up of 16 amino acids. The DNA of the CDR3 is TGTGCCAGCAGTCGAACCGGACTCCTCCGAGGGCCTGAAGCTTTCTTT. It translates to CASSRTGLLRGPEAFF. The full variable domain, with the rest looked up from reference TRBV5-8 and TRBJ1-1, is EAGVTQSPTHLIKTRGQQATLRCSPISGHTSVYWYQQALGLGLQFLLWYDEGEERNRGNFPPRFSGRQFPNYSSELNVNALELEDSALYLCASSRTGLLRGPEAFFGQGTRLTVV.

Points on this clone: This sample includes further DNA sequences coding for the same CDR3. The chain is built from TRBV4-1 and TRBJ1-1, with no clear D. The V gene's germline CDR1 is MGHRA and CDR2 YSYEKL. This CDR3 has 14 amino acids. Trimming took off 3 bases at V and 0 bases at J, with 8 bases between the two ends. The CDR3 DNA is TGCGCCAGCAGCCATCCGGGGATGAACACTGAAGCTTTCTTT. It specifies CASSHPGMNTEAFF.

The chain recombines TRBV30 with TRBJ2-3; 8 bases are shared with TRBD2. V shed 4 bases, J shed 2 bases, and the junction held 11 bases outside the gene matches. Germline V gene data show CDR1 as GTSNPN and CDR2 as SVGIG (reference sequence). This CDR3 region has 16 residues. CDR3: CAWTPVKRGNTDTQYF. In nucleotides, the CDR3 is TGTGCCTGGACTCCGGTTAAGCGGGGGAACACAGATACGCAGTATTTT.

The J gene is TRBJ1-2, the V gene TRBV4-2, with D perhaps TRBD1 (5 bases). Germline lookup yields CDR1 LGHNA and CDR2 YNFKEQ. The V and J ends lost 0 bases and 8 bases respectively, with 16 bases between them. This CDR3 has 15 amino acids. The CDR3 loop reads CASSQELGQGEGYTF. The DNA for the CDR3 is TGTGCCAGCAGCCAAGAACTCGGGCAGGGCGAAGGCTACACCTTC.

This clone was counted a few times. The rearrangement links TRBV25-1 to TRBJ2-2; maybe TRBD1 (6 bases). The CDR3 covers 13 residues. Germline V gives CDR1 MGHDK, CDR2 SYGVNS. Trimming cost V 9 bases and J 6 bases, with 14 bases left between them. DNA for the CDR3: TGTGCCAGTTCCAGGGGAACCGCCGGGGAGCTGTTTTTT. This codes for CASSRGTAGELFF. The variable domain in full, with the rest retrieved from reference TRBV25-1 and TRBJ2-2, is EADIYQTPRYLVIGTGKKITLECSQTMGHDKMYWYQQDPGMELHLIHYSYGVNSTEKGDLSSESTVSRIRTEHFPLTLESARPSHTSQYLCASSRGTAGELFFGEGSRLTVL.

This sequence joins TRBV6-5 and TRBJ2-2, with 8 bases aligning to TRBD2. Germline V gene lookup returns CDR1 MNHEY and CDR2 SVGAGI. CDR3 length: 16 residues. With 0 bases clipped from V and 1 base from J, the junction kept 1 base outside the gene matches. The DNA for the CDR3 is TGTGCCAGCAGTTACTCTGCGGGAGGGAACACCGGGGAGCTGTTTTTT. It is translated as CASSYSAGGNTGELFF.

Only a few counts were recorded for this clone. J is TRBJ2-1 and V is TRBV11-1; possibly TRBD2 for D (5 bases). This CDR3 is 14 amino acids long. The germline V and J ends were trimmed by 0 bases and 7 bases, with 10 bases remaining between them. The germline V gene encodes CDR1 SGHAT and CDR2 FQDESV (reference sequence). The CDR3 DNA reads as TGTGCCAGCAGCTTAGCGGGAGCGAGGAATGAGCAGTTCTTC. Amino acids: CASSLAGARNEQFF.